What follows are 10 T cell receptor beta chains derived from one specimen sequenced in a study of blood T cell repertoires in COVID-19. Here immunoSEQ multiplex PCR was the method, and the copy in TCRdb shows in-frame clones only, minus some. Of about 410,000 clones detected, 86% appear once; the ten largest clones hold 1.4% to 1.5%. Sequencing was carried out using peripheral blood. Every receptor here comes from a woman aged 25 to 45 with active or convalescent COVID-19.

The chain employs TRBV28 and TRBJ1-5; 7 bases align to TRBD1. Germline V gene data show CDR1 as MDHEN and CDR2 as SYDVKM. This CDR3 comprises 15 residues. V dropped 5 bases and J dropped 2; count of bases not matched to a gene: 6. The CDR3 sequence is CASSRPGGGNQPQHF. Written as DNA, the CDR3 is TGTGCCAGCAGTCGACCAGGGGGTGGCAATCAGCCCCAGCATTTT. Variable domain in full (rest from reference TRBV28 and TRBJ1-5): DVKVTQSSRYLVKRTGEKVFLECVQDMDHENMFWYRQDPGLGLRLIYFSYDVKMKEKGDIPEGYSVSREKKERFSLILESASTNQTSMYLCASSRPGGGNQPQHFGDGTRLSIL.

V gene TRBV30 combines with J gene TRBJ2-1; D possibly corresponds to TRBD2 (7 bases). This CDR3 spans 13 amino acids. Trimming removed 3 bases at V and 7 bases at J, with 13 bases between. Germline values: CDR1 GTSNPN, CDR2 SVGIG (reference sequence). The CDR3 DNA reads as TGTGCCTGGAGGGGCAGGGGAGGGAATGAGCAGTTCTTC. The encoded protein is CAWRGRGGNEQFF. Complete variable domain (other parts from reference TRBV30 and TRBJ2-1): SQTIHQWPATLVQPVGSPLSLECTVEGTSNPNLYWYRQAAGRGLQLLFYSVGIGQISSEVPQNLSASRPQDRQFILSSKKLLLSDSGFYLCAWRGRGGNEQFFGPGTRLTVL.

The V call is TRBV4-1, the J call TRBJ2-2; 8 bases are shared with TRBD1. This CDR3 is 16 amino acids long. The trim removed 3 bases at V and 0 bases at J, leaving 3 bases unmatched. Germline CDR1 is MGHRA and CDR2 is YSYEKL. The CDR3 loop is CASSQGQAPNTGELFF. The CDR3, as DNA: TGCGCCAGCAGCCAGGGACAGGCTCCGAACACCGGGGAGCTGTTTTTT.

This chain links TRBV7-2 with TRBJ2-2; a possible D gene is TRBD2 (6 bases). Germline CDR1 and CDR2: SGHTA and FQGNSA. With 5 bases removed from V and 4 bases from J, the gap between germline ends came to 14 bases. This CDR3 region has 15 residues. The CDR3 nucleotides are TGTGCCAGCAGCCAAGGACGGGGGTCCACCGGGGAGCTGTTTTTT. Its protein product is CASSQGRGSTGELFF.

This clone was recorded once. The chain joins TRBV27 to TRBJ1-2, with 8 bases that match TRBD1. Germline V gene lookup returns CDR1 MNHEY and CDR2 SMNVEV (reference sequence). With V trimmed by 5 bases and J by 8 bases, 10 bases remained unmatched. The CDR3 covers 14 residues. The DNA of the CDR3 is TGTGCCAGCAGTGCAAGGACAGGGTGGGGAGGCTACACCTTC. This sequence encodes CASSARTGWGGYTF.

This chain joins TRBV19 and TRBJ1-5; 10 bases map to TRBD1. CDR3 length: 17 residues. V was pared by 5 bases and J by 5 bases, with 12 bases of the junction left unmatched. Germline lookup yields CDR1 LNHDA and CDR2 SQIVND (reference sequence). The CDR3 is CASSDPRRQGAHQPQHF. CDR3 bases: TGTGCCAGTAGTGACCCCCGTCGACAGGGGGCACATCAGCCCCAGCATTTT.

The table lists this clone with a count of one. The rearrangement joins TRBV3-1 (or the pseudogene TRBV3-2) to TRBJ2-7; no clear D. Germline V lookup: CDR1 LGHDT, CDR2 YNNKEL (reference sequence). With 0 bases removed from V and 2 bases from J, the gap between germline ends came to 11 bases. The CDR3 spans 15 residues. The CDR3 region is CASSQDISLTYEQYF. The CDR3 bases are TGTGCCAGCAGCCAAGATATTAGCTTAACCTACGAGCAGTACTTC.

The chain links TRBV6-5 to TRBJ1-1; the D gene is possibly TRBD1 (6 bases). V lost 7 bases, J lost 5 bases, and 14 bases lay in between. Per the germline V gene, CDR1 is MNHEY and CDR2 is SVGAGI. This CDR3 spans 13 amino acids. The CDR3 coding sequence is TGTGCCAGCACAGCAGGGGTGGTAACTGAAGCTTTCTTT. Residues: CASTAGVVTEAFF.

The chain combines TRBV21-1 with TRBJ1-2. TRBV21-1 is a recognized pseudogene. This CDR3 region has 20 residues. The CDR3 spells CASSKVTGVKRVGKFTGYTF. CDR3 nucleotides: TGTGCCAGCAGCAAAGTTACCGGCGTCAAGAGGGTCGGGAAGTTTACGGGCTACACCTTC.

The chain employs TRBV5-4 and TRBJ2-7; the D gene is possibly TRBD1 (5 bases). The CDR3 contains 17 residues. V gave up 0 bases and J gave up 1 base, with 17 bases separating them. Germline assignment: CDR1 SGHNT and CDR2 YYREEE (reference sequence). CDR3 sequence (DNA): TGTGCCAGCAGCTTGGGGGCGCAGGGTCAATCTTCCTACGAGCAGTACTTC. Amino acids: CASSLGAQGQSSYEQYF. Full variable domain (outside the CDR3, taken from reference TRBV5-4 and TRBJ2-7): ETGVTQSPTHLIKTRGQQVTLRCSSQSGHNTVSWYQQALGQGPQFIFQYYREEENGRGNFPPRFSGLQFPNYSSELNVNALELDDSALYLCASSLGAQGQSSYEQYFGPGTRLTVT.